This entry lists 18 T cell receptor beta chains sequenced from one sample in a study of shared clonotypes between healthy human individuals. TCRdb keeps only in-frame clones here, not all; method: immunoSEQ multiplex PCR. The table has roughly 2 million clones, roughly 96% seen once. Sequencing was done on a sample of naive CD4+ T cells sorted from blood. Subset reported: CD45RA+ positively selected. The receptors derive from a man younger than 35 in good health.

This rearrangement joins TRBV18 to TRBJ2-2; 12 bases fit TRBD2. The ends lost 5 bases at V and 0 bases at J; junction bases unmatched: 7. This CDR3 has 18 residues. Germline loops: CDR1 KGHSH, CDR2 LQKENI. In DNA, the CDR3 is TGTGCCAGCTCAATTACCGGGACTAGCGGGTCGAACACCGGGGAGCTGTTTTTT. This codes for CASSITGTSGSNTGELFF.

This clone was seen a handful of times. This chain connects TRBV5-1 to TRBJ2-4, with 12 nucleotides matching TRBD2. This CDR3 is 19 amino acids long. Germline V gives CDR1 SGHRS, CDR2 YFSETQ. Trimming at V came to 2 bases and at J to 1 base, leaving 10 bases not matched to a gene. CDR3 sequence reads: CASSFPTSGRDGAKNIQYF. CDR3 DNA sequence: TGCGCCAGCAGCTTCCCGACTAGCGGGAGAGATGGGGCCAAAAACATTCAGTACTTC.

The V and J genes are TRBV14 and TRBJ1-5, with a possible D match to TRBD1 (6 bases). The V and J ends lost 3 bases and 2 bases respectively, with 11 bases between them. This CDR3 has 15 amino acids. Germline V gene data show CDR1 as SGHDN and CDR2 as FVKESK. The CDR3: CASSQGARRNQPQHF. The CDR3 coding sequence is TGTGCCAGCAGCCAGGGGGCGCGACGCAATCAGCCCCAGCATTTT.

In this sample, this clone turned up once. V gene TRBV25-1 combines with J gene TRBJ2-5; D is unresolved. The V end was cut by 3 bases, the J end by 5 bases, with 16 bases between. Germline CDR1 and CDR2: MGHDK and SYGVNS. This CDR3 contains 15 residues. The CDR3 bases are TGTGCCAGCAGTGATCCCGATGGGATTTGGGAGACCCAGTACTTC. It yields the protein CASSDPDGIWETQYF.

As for this clone: This sample includes further DNA sequences coding for the same CDR3. The V and J genes are TRBV11-2 and TRBJ1-3; no clear D. CDR1 is SGHAT and CDR2 is FQNNGV in the germline V gene. Trimming removed 2 bases from V and 0 bases from J, with 5 bases in between. This CDR3 is 14 amino acids long. CDR3 in amino acids: CASSLTDSGNTIYF. As DNA, the CDR3 is TGTGCCAGCAGCTTAACCGACTCTGGAAACACCATATATTTT.

The chain uses TRBV9 and TRBJ2-5; possible D gene TRBD2, 5 bases. There are 16 residues in the CDR3. The V gene lost 0 bases and the J gene lost 2 bases, with 14 bases spanning the gap. The germline V gene has CDR1 SGDLS and CDR2 YYNGEE. The CDR3 loop is CASSVGGSYLQETQYF. In nucleotides, the CDR3 is TGTGCCAGCAGCGTAGGAGGGTCCTACCTACAAGAGACCCAGTACTTC.

This sequence joins TRBV28 and TRBJ2-5; D is perhaps TRBD2 (6 bases). The V end lost 5 bases, the J end lost 4 bases, and 11 bases lay between the germline ends. CDR3 length: 13 amino acids. The V gene's germline CDR1 is MDHEN and CDR2 SYDVKM. Here the CDR3 DNA reads TGTGCCAGCAGTATGCAGGGAGGAGAGACCCAGTACTTC. Its translation is CASSMQGGETQYF.

This chain uses TRBV27 with TRBJ1-1, with TRBD1 as a possible D gene (6 bases). The V end was cut by 6 bases, the J end by 1 base, with 18 bases between. Per germline, CDR1 MNHEY and CDR2 SMNVEV (reference sequence). The CDR3 loop spans 16 amino acids. This chain's CDR3 is CASSLLPGGQNTEAFF. The CDR3 DNA sequence: TGTGCCAGCAGCCTTCTCCCCGGGGGGCAGAACACTGAAGCTTTCTTT.

The rearrangement joins TRBV5-1 to TRBJ1-5, with D unclear. Germline assignment: CDR1 SGHRS and CDR2 YFSETQ. CDR3 length equals 15 residues. Between the trimmed V and J ends, which lost 2 bases and 6 bases, there was a span of 15 bases. CDR3 residues: CASSLSEIAGQPQHF. Written as DNA, the CDR3 is TGCGCCAGCAGCTTAAGTGAGATTGCTGGTCAGCCCCAGCATTTT. Using reference TRBV5-1 and TRBJ1-5 for the parts outside the CDR3, the full variable domain is KAGVTQTPRYLIKTRGQQVTLSCSPISGHRSVSWYQQTPGQGLQFLFEYFSETQRNKGNFPGRFSGRQFSNSRSEMNVSTLELGDSALYLCASSLSEIAGQPQHFGDGTRLSIL.

In this sample, this clone turned up a few times. The chain recombines TRBV25-1 with TRBJ2-6; D uncertain. Trimming took off 5 bases at V and 0 bases at J, with 5 bases between the two ends. Germline CDR1 is MGHDK and CDR2 is SYGVNS. This CDR3 is built from 14 residues. The CDR3 DNA reads TGTGCCAGCAGTCCCATCTCTGGGGCCAACGTCCTGACTTTC. It specifies CASSPISGANVLTF.

The genes are TRBV28 and TRBJ2-7, with 10 positions matching TRBD1. Trimming at V came to 5 bases and at J to 4 bases, leaving 8 bases not matched to a gene. The CDR3 sequence is 15 residues long. Germline CDR1 is MDHEN and CDR2 is SYDVKM. The CDR3 region has the DNA TGTGCCAGCAGTACAACCGGGACAGGGGCATACGAGCAGTACTTC. Its protein is CASSTTGTGAYEQYF. Filled out from reference TRBV28 and TRBJ2-7, the complete variable domain reads DVKVTQSSRYLVKRTGEKVFLECVQDMDHENMFWYRQDPGLGLRLIYFSYDVKMKEKGDIPEGYSVSREKKERFSLILESASTNQTSMYLCASSTTGTGAYEQYFGPGTRLTVT.

J is TRBJ2-2 and V is TRBV10-1, with D perhaps TRBD1 or TRBD2 (5 bases each). Germline lookup yields CDR1 WNHNN and CDR2 SYGVQD (reference sequence). The CDR3 consists of 16 residues. V lost 6 bases to trimming and J lost 3 bases, with 17 bases between them. The CDR3 DNA follows: TGCGCCAGCAGCCTCGGGGCCCGAGGGGACACCGGGGAGCTGTTTTTT. Translation: CASSLGARGDTGELFF.

This chain uses TRBV30 with TRBJ1-2, with D tentatively TRBD1 (5 bases). The V gene's germline CDR1 is GTSNPN and CDR2 SVGIG (reference sequence). CDR3 length: 13 amino acids. The V and J ends lost 3 bases and 1 base respectively, with 9 bases between them. The CDR3 protein is CAWRGEDNYGYTF. In DNA form, the CDR3 reads TGTGCCTGGAGGGGGGAGGATAACTATGGCTACACCTTC.

V usage is TRBV28 and J usage is TRBJ1-5, with 7 bases matching TRBD1. The CDR3 is made up of 16 amino acids. Looked up from germline, CDR1 is MDHEN and CDR2 is SYDVKM. V shed 2 bases and J 2 bases; nucleotides not matched to a gene: 6. The CDR3 sequence is CASSLARGAGNQPQHF. The CDR3 nucleotides are TGTGCCAGCAGTTTAGCCAGGGGGGCTGGCAATCAGCCCCAGCATTTT.

V gene TRBV30 combines with J gene TRBJ2-3, with 8 bases lining up with TRBD2. CDR1 is GTSNPN and CDR2 is SVGIG in the germline V gene (reference sequence). J was trimmed by 5 bases and V by 8 bases; bases with no gene match: 6. The CDR3 sequence is 12 residues long. CDR3 bases: TGTGCCGTATCGGCGGGAGGAGATACGCAGTATTTT. Translating gives CAVSAGGDTQYF.

The rearrangement uses TRBV6-1 and TRBJ1-4; 11 bases are shared with TRBD1. J gave up 8 bases and V 4 bases, and 3 bases lay outside the gene matches. Per germline, CDR1 MNHNS and CDR2 SASEGT. The CDR3 is made up of 14 amino acids. The CDR3 nucleotides read TGTGCCAGCAGTGCCGGGACAGGGGGGGAAAAACTGTTTTTT. Amino acid sequence: CASSAGTGGEKLFF.

Concerning this clone: Germline and junction disagree at one end, which may indicate a read error. V and J are TRBV7-7 and TRBJ2-7; D may correspond to TRBD1 or TRBD2 (5 bases each). The CDR3 spans 13 residues. CDR1 SSHAT and CDR2 FNYEAQ come from the germline V gene (reference sequence). This CDR3 reads CASSLGPGSGQYF. The CDR3 DNA reads as TGTGCTAGCAGCTTAGGACCAGGGAGCGGGCAGTACTTC.

The genes are TRBV25-1 and TRBJ2-3; 13 bases map to TRBD2. Germline V gives CDR1 MGHDK, CDR2 SYGVNS. With V trimmed by 8 bases and J by 1 base, 3 bases remained unmatched. CDR3 length: 15 residues. The CDR3 nucleotides are TGTGCCAGCGGCGGACTAGCGGGGGGCACAGATACGCAGTATTTT. Translation gives CASGGLAGGTDTQYF.